This entry features one TCR beta chain sequence. Sequencing was performed with immunoSEQ multiplex PCR; in TCRdb, only in-frame clones are kept and a portion is missing. The sample carries roughly 76,000 clones, just over 85% recorded once. This sample was included in a study of T cell responses to AZD1222 COVID-19 vaccine. Per germline, CDR1 MRHNA and CDR2 SNTAGT. Trimming shortened V by 10 bases and J by 5 bases, and 12 bases separated the two germline ends. The CDR3 covers 11 residues. This TCR was sampled from an adult in good health. The rearrangement uses TRBV6-4 and TRBJ2-7, with D tentatively TRBD1 (5 bases). The source was peripheral blood, collected on day 0 of AZD1222 vaccination. CDR3: CAIQAIHEQYF. CDR3 DNA: TGTGCCATACAGGCGATCCACGAGCAGTACTTC.